Each of the 14 T cell receptor beta chains below was sequenced from the same sample in a study of OX40 agonist ivuxolimab in advanced cancers. The receptor library was made with the immunoSEQ multiplex PCR assay. Held by TCRdb, this immuneACCESS table contains in-frame sequences only and omits some clones. Under half of the omission traces to an unresolved V gene where checked; the cause of the rest is unknown. This sample has around 82,000 clones in its table, and 88% of those were observed once. The ten biggest clones cover approximately 0.47% of the sample. The material sequenced was CD4+ or CD8+ T cells sorted from blood, taken in a trial of the OX40 agonist ivuxolimab. Every receptor here comes from an adult with an advanced solid tumor such as melanoma, head and neck, liver or kidney cancer.

This clone was found once. The genes are TRBV9 and TRBJ1-5; 7 nucleotides line up with TRBD1. The CDR3 runs 14 residues. Germline-derived CDR1 and CDR2 are SGDLS and YYNGEE. The J segment lost 6 bases and the V segment lost 4 bases, leaving 7 bases of the junction unmatched. CDR3 region: CASSPRGSGQPQHF. CDR3 DNA: TGTGCCAGCAGCCCCAGGGGGTCAGGTCAGCCCCAGCATTTT.

The chain employs TRBV2 and TRBJ1-1; D uncertain. The CDR3 covers 16 residues. With 6 bases removed from V and 3 bases from J, the gap between germline ends came to 20 bases. The germline CDR1 and CDR2 sequences are SNHLY and FYNNEI. CDR3 residues: CASRRVFAGGDTEAFF. Written as DNA, the CDR3 is TGTGCCAGCAGACGTGTTTTTGCGGGTGGGGACACTGAAGCTTTCTTT. Supplemented by reference TRBV2 and TRBJ1-1, the full variable domain reads EPEVTQTPSHQVTQMGQEVILRCVPISNHLYFYWYRQILGQKVEFLVSFYNNEISEKSEIFDDQFSVERPDGSNFTLKIRSTKLEDSAMYFCASRRVFAGGDTEAFFGQGTRLTVV.

The chain has TRBV6-1 and TRBJ2-5; 10 bases are shared with TRBD1. The J segment lost 3 bases and the V segment lost 5 bases, leaving 3 bases of the junction unmatched. This CDR3 is built from 14 residues. CDR1 is MNHNS and CDR2 is SASEGT in the germline V gene. For the CDR3, the DNA is TGTGCCAGCAGTACCGGGACAGGGGAAGAGACCCAGTACTTC. This codes for CASSTGTGEETQYF.

V is TRBV6-6 and J is TRBJ1-5, with 8 bases fitting TRBD1. The CDR3 totals 15 residues. Germline V gene sequence: CDR1 MNHNY, CDR2 SVGAGI (reference sequence). The V gene end was trimmed by 4 bases and the J gene end by 3 bases; junction bases not matched to a gene: 5. CDR3 protein: CASSLRTGINQPQHF. The CDR3 DNA is TGTGCCAGCAGTTTAAGGACAGGGATCAATCAGCCCCAGCATTTT.

This CDR3 reads CASSEWGRVGNTQYF. CDR3 bases: TGTGCCAGCAGTGAATGGGGAAGGGTTGGGAATACGCAGTATTTT. The genes are TRBV25-1 and TRBJ2-3; D uncertain. This CDR3 has 15 residues. Trimming pared 1 base from V and 7 bases from J, leaving 15 bases between. The germline V gene has CDR1 MGHDK and CDR2 SYGVNS.

The sample holds one count of this clone. The V gene is TRBV5-1, the J gene TRBJ1-2; no reliable D call. The germline V and J ends were trimmed by 1 base and 2 bases, with 9 bases remaining between them. CDR3 size: 14 residues. Germline V gene sequence: CDR1 SGHRS, CDR2 YFSETQ. The chain's CDR3 is CASSLSQPNYGYTF. CDR3 coding DNA: TGCGCCAGCAGCTTGTCGCAGCCCAACTATGGCTACACCTTC.

V usage is TRBV7-2 and J usage is TRBJ2-6, with 9 nucleotides matching TRBD1. The V gene end was trimmed by 7 bases and the J gene end by 0 bases; junction bases not matched to a gene: 10. There are 18 residues in the CDR3. CDR1 and CDR2 (germline): SGHTA, FQGNSA. This CDR3 reads CASTFMRTGASGANVLTF. DNA of the CDR3: TGTGCCAGCACCTTCATGAGGACAGGGGCCTCTGGGGCCAACGTCCTGACTTTC.

The V gene is TRBV28, the J gene TRBJ1-3; D gene uncertain. Trimming left V 5 bases short and J 9 bases short, with 20 bases between. Germline V gene sequence: CDR1 MDHEN, CDR2 SYDVKM. This CDR3 has 15 amino acids. CDR3 nucleotide sequence: TGTGCCAGCAGTAGCCCGACCGGCCTTGTCCCCACCATATATTTT. Translating it yields CASSSPTGLVPTIYF.

This clone was observed a single time. The chain links TRBV5-1 to TRBJ1-1; D ambiguous. Trimming removed 5 bases at V and 1 base at J, with 12 bases between. This CDR3 is 14 amino acids long. Per the germline V gene, CDR1 is SGHRS and CDR2 is YFSETQ. The CDR3 region is CASSLSQTNTEAFF. The CDR3 bases are TGCGCCAGCAGTCTTAGTCAGACGAACACTGAAGCTTTCTTT.

V usage is TRBV2 and J usage is TRBJ2-1, with D unclear. V lost 6 bases and J 0 bases, leaving 12 bases between the germline ends. Germline V gene sequence: CDR1 SNHLY, CDR2 FYNNEI. The CDR3 length is 15 residues. Written as DNA, the CDR3 is TGTGCCAGCAGGGAGAGTCCAGACTCCTACAATGAGCAGTTCTTC. It specifies CASRESPDSYNEQFF.

The chain joins TRBV4-3 to TRBJ2-5; TRBD1 matches 8 bases. Germline CDR1 LGHNA, CDR2 YSLEER. The CDR3 is made up of 16 amino acids. Trimming took 4 bases from V and 4 from J; bases not matched to a gene: 11. CDR3 sequence (DNA): TGCGCCAGCAGCCCAGCCCGGACAGGGATTGGAGAGACCCAGTACTTC. It is translated as CASSPARTGIGETQYF.

This sequence joins TRBV5-1 and TRBJ1-2; D is unresolved. Deletions cut 4 bases from V and 3 bases from J, with 10 bases between. This CDR3 is built from 13 residues. Germline V gene data show CDR1 as SGHRS and CDR2 as YFSETQ. The CDR3 region is CASSLVQDYGYTF. CDR3 DNA: TGCGCCAGCAGCCTCGTCCAGGACTATGGCTACACCTTC.

V is TRBV5-1 and J is TRBJ1-1; possible D gene TRBD1, 5 bases. The length of the CDR3 is 13 residues. V gave up 1 base and J gave up 6 bases, with 10 bases separating them. Germline lookup yields CDR1 SGHRS and CDR2 YFSETQ. This CDR3 is CASSLMVGPEAFF. The CDR3 DNA reads TGCGCCAGCAGCTTGATGGTGGGGCCTGAAGCTTTCTTT.

This chain joins TRBV19 and TRBJ1-1; TRBD1 matches 7 bases. Per germline, CDR1 LNHDA and CDR2 SQIVND (reference sequence). The trim removed 10 bases at V and 5 bases at J, leaving 10 bases unmatched. The CDR3 is 13 amino acids. The CDR3 loop reads CATRSGGKTEAFF. As DNA, the CDR3 is TGTGCCACCCGTTCAGGGGGGAAGACTGAAGCTTTCTTT.